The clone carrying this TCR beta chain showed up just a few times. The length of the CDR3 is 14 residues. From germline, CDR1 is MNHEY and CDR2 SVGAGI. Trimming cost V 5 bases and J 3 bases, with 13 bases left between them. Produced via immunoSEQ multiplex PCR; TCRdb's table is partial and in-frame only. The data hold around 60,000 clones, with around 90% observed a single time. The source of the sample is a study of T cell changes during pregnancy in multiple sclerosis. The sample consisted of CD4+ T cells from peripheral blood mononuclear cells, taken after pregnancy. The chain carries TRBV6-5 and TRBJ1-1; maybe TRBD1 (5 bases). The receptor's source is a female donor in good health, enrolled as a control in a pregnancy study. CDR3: CASSTRRGDTEAFF. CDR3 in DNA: TGTGCCAGCAGTACTAGGCGGGGGGACACTGAAGCTTTCTTT.